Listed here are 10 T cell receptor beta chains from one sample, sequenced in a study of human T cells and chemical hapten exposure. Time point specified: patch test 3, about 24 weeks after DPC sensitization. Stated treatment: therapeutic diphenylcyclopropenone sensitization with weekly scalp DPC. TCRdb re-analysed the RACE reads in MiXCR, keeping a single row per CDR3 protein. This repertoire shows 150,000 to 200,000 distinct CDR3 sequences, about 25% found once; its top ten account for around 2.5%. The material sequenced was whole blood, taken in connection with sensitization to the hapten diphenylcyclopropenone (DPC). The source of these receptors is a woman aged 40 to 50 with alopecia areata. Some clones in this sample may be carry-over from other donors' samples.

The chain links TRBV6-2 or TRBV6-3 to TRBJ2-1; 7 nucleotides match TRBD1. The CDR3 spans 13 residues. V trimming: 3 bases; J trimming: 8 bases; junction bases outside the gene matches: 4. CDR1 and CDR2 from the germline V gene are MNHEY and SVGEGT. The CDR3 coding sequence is TGTGCCAGCAGTTATCCCGGGACAGATGAGCAGTTCTTC. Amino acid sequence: CASSYPGTDEQFF.

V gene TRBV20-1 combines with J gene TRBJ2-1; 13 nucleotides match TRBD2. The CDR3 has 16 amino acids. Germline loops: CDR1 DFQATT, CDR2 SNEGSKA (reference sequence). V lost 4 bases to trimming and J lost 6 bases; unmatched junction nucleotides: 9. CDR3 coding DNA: TGCAGTGCTAAGCGACAGACTAGCGGGAGGACCAATGAGCAGTTCTTC. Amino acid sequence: CSAKRQTSGRTNEQFF.

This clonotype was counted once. The CDR3 reads CASSFKAGAPQETQYF. CDR3 DNA: TGTGCCAGCAGCTTCAAAGCGGGAGCTCCCCAAGAGACCCAGTACTTC. This chain uses TRBV7-9 with TRBJ2-5, with 8 bases that match TRBD2. Germline V gene sequence: CDR1 SEHNR, CDR2 FQNEAQ (reference sequence). This CDR3 comprises 16 residues. J lost 1 base, V lost 3 bases, and 7 bases had no gene match.

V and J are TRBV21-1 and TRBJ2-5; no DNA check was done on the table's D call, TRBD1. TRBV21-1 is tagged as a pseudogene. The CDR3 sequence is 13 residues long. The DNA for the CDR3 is TGTGCCAGCAGCAAAGGCAGGGAAGAGACCCAGTACTTC. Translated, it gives CASSKGREETQYF.

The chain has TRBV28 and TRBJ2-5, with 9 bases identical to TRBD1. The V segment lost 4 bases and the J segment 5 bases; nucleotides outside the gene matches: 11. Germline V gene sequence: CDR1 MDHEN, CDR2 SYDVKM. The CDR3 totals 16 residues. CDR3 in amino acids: CASSSAGTGSLETQYF. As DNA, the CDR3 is TGTGCCAGCAGTTCGGCCGGGACAGGGTCCTTGGAGACCCAGTACTTC. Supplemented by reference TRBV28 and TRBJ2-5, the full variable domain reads DVKVTQSSRYLVKRTGEKVFLECVQDMDHENMFWYRQDPGLGLRLIYFSYDVKMKEKGDIPEGYSVSREKKERFSLILESASTNQTSMYLCASSSAGTGSLETQYFGPGTRLLVL.

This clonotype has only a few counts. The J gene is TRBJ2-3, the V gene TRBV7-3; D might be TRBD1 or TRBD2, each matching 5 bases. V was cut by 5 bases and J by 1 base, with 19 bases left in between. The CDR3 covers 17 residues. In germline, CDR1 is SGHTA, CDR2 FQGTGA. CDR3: CASSRAGWGSGTDTQYF. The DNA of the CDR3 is TGTGCCAGCAGCAGGGCCGGCTGGGGGAGCGGCACAGATACGCAGTATTTT.

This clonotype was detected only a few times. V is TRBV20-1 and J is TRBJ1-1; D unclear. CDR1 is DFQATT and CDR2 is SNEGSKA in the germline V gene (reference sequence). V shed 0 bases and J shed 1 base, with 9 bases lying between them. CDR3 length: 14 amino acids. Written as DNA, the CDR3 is TGCAGTGCTAGAGATCCGTTCAGGAACACTGAAGCTTTCTTT. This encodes CSARDPFRNTEAFF.

The CDR3 loop is CASSLSDQPYEQYF. The DNA for the CDR3 is TGTGCCAGCAGTTTATCTGACCAGCCATACGAGCAGTACTTC. The chain combines TRBV28 with TRBJ2-7; D is uncertain. The CDR3 extends over 14 amino acids. V was clipped by 1 base and J by 4 bases, with 11 bases between them. CDR1 and CDR2 (germline): MDHEN, SYDVKM.

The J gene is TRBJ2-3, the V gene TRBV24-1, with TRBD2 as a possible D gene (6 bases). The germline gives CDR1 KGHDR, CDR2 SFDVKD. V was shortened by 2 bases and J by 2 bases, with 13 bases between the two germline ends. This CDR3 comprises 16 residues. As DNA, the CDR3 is TGTGCCACCAGTGATTGGGGCGGCGGGAACACAGATACGCAGTATTTT. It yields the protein CATSDWGGGNTDTQYF.

DNA for the CDR3: TGTGCCACCAGCAGTAGCGGGAGGGTTTCGAACACCGGGGAGCTGTTTTTT. Protein: CATSSSGRVSNTGELFF. The chain has TRBV24-1 and TRBJ2-2; 11 nucleotides match TRBD2. Per germline, CDR1 KGHDR and CDR2 SFDVKD. The CDR3 length is 17 residues. The junction had 6 bases not matched to a gene; V was cut back by 7 bases and J by 0 bases.